These T cell receptor beta chains were read from a single sample in a study of blood T cell repertoires in COVID-19. Clones were read by immunoSEQ multiplex PCR, and TCRdb kept only the in-frame ones, dropping some. Of about 300,000 clones in the sample, less than 85% were seen once. Source material: peripheral blood. Every receptor here comes from a human donor with COVID-19, enrolled during active disease. The donor label of this sample is uncertain. The CDR3 runs from the conserved cysteine through the conserved F or W. The D gene is left open where the match is weak. Not all rows give a size; the values are once, few, many and, for expanded clones, a class.

D,V,size,J,DNA,CDR3
TRBD2,TRBV10-3,once,TRBJ2-1,TGTGCCATCAGCTTAGCGGGGAGCTCCTACAATGAGCAGTTCTTC,CAISLAGSSYNEQFF
NA,TRBV19,once,TRBJ1-5,TGTGCAGGTGGGGTTACCGGGACTGAGAATCAGCCCCAGCATTTT,CAGGVTGTENQPQHF
NA,TRBV11-2,NA,TRBJ2-2,TGTGCCAGCAGCCTAACAGGGAGGGGCACCGGGGAGCTGTTTTTT,CASSLTGRGTGELFF
NA,TRBV12-3/TRBV12-4,NA,TRBJ1-6,TGTGCCAGCAGTTTAGGGGCAGCCCTCCACTTT,CASSLGAALHF
NA,TRBV7-9,few,TRBJ2-7,TGTGCCAGCAGCTTATCCGGGACCTACGAGCAGTACTTC,CASSLSGTYEQYF
NA,TRBV18,many,TRBJ2-3,TGTGCCAGCTCACCACGGACCCCAGGGACAGATACGCAGTATTTT,CASSPRTPGTDTQYF
NA,TRBV27,NA,TRBJ2-7,TGTGCCAGCAATCTCTCCGGGATCAGCTCCTACGAGCAGTACTTC,CASNLSGISSYEQYF
TRBD1,TRBV18,NA,TRBJ2-1,TGTGCCAGCTCACCGCTGGACAGGGGGCGAGAGCAGTTCTTC,CASSPLDRGREQFF
NA,TRBV21-1,NA,TRBJ1-5,TGTGCCAGCAGCCCCCCCCCGCAGGGGGGACCTTATAGCAATCAGCCCCAGCATTTT,CASSPPPQGGPYSNQPQHF
NA,TRBV5-4,NA,TRBJ2-1,TGTGCCAGCAGAGACAGCCCACAATCCTACAATGAGCAGTTCTTC,CASRDSPQSYNEQFF
NA,TRBV7-3,once,TRBJ2-1,TGTGCCAGCAGCGTAACCGCAGGCGAGTTTGAGCAGTTCTTC,CASSVTAGEFEQFF
TRBD2,TRBV7-3,few,TRBJ2-3,TGTGCCAGCAGCTCGGTAGCGGGAGGGAGTACAGATACGCAGTATTTT,CASSSVAGGSTDTQYF
NA,TRBV29-1,NA,TRBJ2-7,TGCAGCGTTGAGACCGGGGGTAAAACGGAGCAGTACTTC,CSVETGGKTEQYF
NA,TRBV19,once,TRBJ2-5,TGTGCCAGTAGTATGGAGTCTCGGGAGACCCAGTACTTC,CASSMESRETQYF
NA,TRBV4-1,NA,TRBJ1-1,TGCGCCAGCAGCCTTAGATCGGGGACTGAAGCTTTCTTT,CASSLRSGTEAFF
NA,TRBV2,NA,TRBJ1-1,TGTGCCAGCAGTGAACAGCGACGGAACACTGAAGCTTTCTTT,CASSEQRRNTEAFF
NA,TRBV7-3,NA,TRBJ2-1,TGTGCCAGCAGCTTAGCGGGTACCTACAATGAGCAGTTCTTC,CASSLAGTYNEQFF
NA,TRBV19,NA,TRBJ2-5,TGTGCCAGTATGGGTACGGGTGAGGCAGCAGAGACCCAGTACTTC,CASMGTGEAAETQYF
NA,TRBV12-1,NA,TRBJ2-3,TGTGCCAGCAGCTTTTTAGCTAGCACAGATACGCAGTATTTT,CASSFLASTDTQYF
NA,TRBV2,NA,TRBJ2-1,TGTGCCAGCAGCCTTCCTGGGGACAGCGGGAGAAATGAGCAGTTCTTC,CASSLPGDSGRNEQFF
NA,TRBV30,NA,TRBJ2-2,TGTGCCTGTACTCCCGGACAGACCACCGGGGAGCTGTTTTTT,CACTPGQTTGELFF
TRBD1,TRBV5-4,NA,TRBJ2-2,TGTGCCAGCAGCTGGGGACAGGGGGCGACGAACACCGGGGAGCTGTTTTTT,CASSWGQGATNTGELFF
NA,TRBV10-3,NA,TRBJ2-2,TGTGCCATCAGTGGGGAGGTAACCGGGGAGCTGTTTTTT,CAISGEVTGELFF
TRBD1,TRBV7-3,NA,TRBJ2-2,TGTGCCAGCAGCTATGGGGGACAGGGCGGCACCGGGGAGCTGTTTTTT,CASSYGGQGGTGELFF
NA,TRBV7-8,NA,TRBJ2-1,TGTGCCAGCAGCTCAGATTTAGGGGGTGAGCAGTTCTTC,CASSSDLGGEQFF
TRBD2,TRBV2,once,TRBJ2-5,TGTGCCAGCTCTCCCCGGACTAGCGCAGAAGAGACCCAGTACTTC,CASSPRTSAEETQYF
NA,TRBV30,NA,TRBJ1-6,TGTGCCGGGACCCAGGACAGCTCCTATAATTCACCCCTCCACTTT,CAGTQDSSYNSPLHF
NA,TRBV29-1,NA,TRBJ1-1,TGCAGCGGCACCAGGGGATATAACACTGAAGCTTTCTTT,CSGTRGYNTEAFF
NA,TRBV27,few,TRBJ2-3,TGTGCCAGCAGGACGGACTTGCTCACAGATACGCAGTATTTT,CASRTDLLTDTQYF
TRBD2,TRBV5-4,once,TRBJ2-3,TGTGCCAGCAGCGGGGGACTAGCGGGAGCGACAGATACGCAGTATTTT,CASSGGLAGATDTQYF
TRBD2,TRBV6-2/TRBV6-3,NA,TRBJ2-1,TGTGCCAGCAGTAGGGGACTAGCGGGAGGACTCTATGAGCAGTTCTTC,CASSRGLAGGLYEQFF
TRBD1,TRBV5-5,NA,TRBJ2-7,TGTGCCAGCAGCTTGTGGCAGGGGGCAGGCGAGCAGTACTTC,CASSLWQGAGEQYF
TRBD2,TRBV28,NA,TRBJ2-2,TGTGCCAGCAGTAAACTAGCGGGAGTGGCCACCGGGGAGCTGTTTTTT,CASSKLAGVATGELFF
TRBD1,TRBV23-1,NA,TRBJ1-2,TGCGCCAGCAGTCCCGACAGGGCGGGCGGCTACACCTTC,CASSPDRAGGYTF
NA,TRBV28,NA,TRBJ2-1,TGTGCCAGCAGGGGCCTCTACAATGAGCAGTTCTTC,CASRGLYNEQFF
NA,TRBV30,NA,TRBJ2-2,TGTGCCTGGAGTGGGGTGGAGATGCGGAACACCGGGGAGCTGTTTTTT,CAWSGVEMRNTGELFF
NA,TRBV28,NA,TRBJ1-2,TGTGCCAGCTACCCTCAGGGCTATGGCTACACCTTC,CASYPQGYGYTF
NA,TRBV19,NA,TRBJ2-6,TGTGCCAGTAGGTTCGGGGGCTCTGGGGCCAACGTCCTGACTTTC,CASRFGGSGANVLTF
NA,TRBV7-2,few,TRBJ1-1,TGTGCCAGCAGCTTACAGATGAACACTGAAGCTTTCTTT,CASSLQMNTEAFF
TRBD2,TRBV9,NA,TRBJ2-1,TGTGCCAGCAGCGTAGTCCCTAGCGGGGGAAATGAGCAGTTCTTC,CASSVVPSGGNEQFF